This TCR beta chain stems from a study of OX40 agonist ivuxolimab in advanced cancers. In the study overall: Patients were 82.7% male with ages roughly 20 to 80, mean about 65. General study points: The mean number of expanded clones was higher in CD8+ T cells than in CD4+.

As concerns this clone: What it binds is not known.

Collection of blood occurred at baseline, at cycle 4 day 1, and at cycle 7 day 1. Losses at the gene ends were 5 bases for V and 4 bases for J; bases not matched to a gene: 12. This CDR3 contains 16 residues. Germline loops: CDR1 MNHEY, CDR2 SMNVEV (reference sequence). Clones were sequenced by immunoSEQ multiplex PCR, and TCRdb holds only the in-frame ones, with some missing. The repertoire holds fewer than 70,000 clones, with more than 85% as singletons. The source was CD4+ or CD8+ T cells sorted from blood, collected in a trial of the OX40 agonist ivuxolimab. The chain couples TRBV27 to TRBJ2-7; 9 bases agree with TRBD2. This receptor was identified in an adult with an advanced solid tumor such as melanoma, head and neck, liver or kidney cancer. CDR3 nucleotides: TGTGCCAGCAGTCCTGGTGGCGGGAGGGCCGTTTACGAGCAGTACTTC. It encodes CASSPGGGRAVYEQYF.